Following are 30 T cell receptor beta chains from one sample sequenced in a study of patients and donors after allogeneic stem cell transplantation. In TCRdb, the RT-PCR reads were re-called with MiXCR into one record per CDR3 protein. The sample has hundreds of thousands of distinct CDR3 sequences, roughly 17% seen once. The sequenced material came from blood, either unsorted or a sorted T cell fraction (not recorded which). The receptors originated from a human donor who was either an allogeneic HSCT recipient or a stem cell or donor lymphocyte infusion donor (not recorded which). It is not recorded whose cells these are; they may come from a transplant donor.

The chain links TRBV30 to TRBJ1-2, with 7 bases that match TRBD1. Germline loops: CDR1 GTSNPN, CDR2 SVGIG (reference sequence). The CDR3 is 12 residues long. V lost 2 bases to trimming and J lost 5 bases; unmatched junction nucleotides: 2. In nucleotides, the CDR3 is TGTGCCTGGAGTTCGACAGGGTATGGCTACACCTTC. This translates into CAWSSTGYGYTF.

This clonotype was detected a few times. CDR3 residues: CASSFSTYSTYNEQFF. CDR3 DNA: TGTGCCAGCAGTTTTTCCACATACTCTACCTACAATGAGCAGTTCTTC. The chain is built from TRBV12-3 or TRBV12-4 and TRBJ2-1; D gene unclear. The CDR3 is 16 amino acids. V was shortened by 3 bases and J by 2 bases, with 14 bases between the two germline ends.

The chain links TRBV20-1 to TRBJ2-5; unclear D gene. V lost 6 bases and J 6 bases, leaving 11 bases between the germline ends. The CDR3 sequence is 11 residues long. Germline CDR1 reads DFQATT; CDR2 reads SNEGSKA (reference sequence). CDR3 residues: CSASVPKTQYF. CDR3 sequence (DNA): TGCAGTGCCAGTGTCCCCAAGACCCAGTACTTC.

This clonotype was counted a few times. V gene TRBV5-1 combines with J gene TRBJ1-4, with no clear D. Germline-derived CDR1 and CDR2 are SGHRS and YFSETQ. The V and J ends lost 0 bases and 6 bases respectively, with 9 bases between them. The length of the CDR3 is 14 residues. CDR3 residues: CASSLAARDEKLFF. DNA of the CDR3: TGCGCCAGCAGCTTGGCCGCTAGGGATGAAAAACTGTTTTTT.

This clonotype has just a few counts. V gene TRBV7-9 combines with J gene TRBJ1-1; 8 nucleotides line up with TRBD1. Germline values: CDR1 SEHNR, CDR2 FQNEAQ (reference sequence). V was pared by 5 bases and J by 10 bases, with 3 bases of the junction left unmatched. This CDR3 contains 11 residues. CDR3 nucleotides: TGTGCCAGCAGCGTCGGGACAGGAGCTTTCTTT. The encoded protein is CASSVGTGAFF.

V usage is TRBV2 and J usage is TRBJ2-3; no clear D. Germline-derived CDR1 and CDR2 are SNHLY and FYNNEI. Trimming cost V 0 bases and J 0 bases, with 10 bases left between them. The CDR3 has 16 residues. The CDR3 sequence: CASSEAGSSSTDTQYF. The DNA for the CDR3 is TGTGCCAGCAGTGAAGCTGGCAGTTCTAGCACAGATACGCAGTATTTT.

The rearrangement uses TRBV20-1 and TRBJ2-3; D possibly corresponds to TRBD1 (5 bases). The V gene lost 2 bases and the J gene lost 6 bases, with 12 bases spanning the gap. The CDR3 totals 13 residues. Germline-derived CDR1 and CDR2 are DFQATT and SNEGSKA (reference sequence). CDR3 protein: CSARSPDMDTQYF. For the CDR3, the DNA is TGCAGTGCTAGATCGCCGGACATGGATACGCAGTATTTT.

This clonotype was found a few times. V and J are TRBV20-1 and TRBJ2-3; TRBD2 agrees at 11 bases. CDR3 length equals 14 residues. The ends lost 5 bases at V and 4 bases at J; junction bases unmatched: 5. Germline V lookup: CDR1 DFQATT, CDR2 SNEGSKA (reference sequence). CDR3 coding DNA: TGCAGTGCTCGTAGCGGGAGGGTGCCAGATACGCAGTATTTT. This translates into CSARSGRVPDTQYF.

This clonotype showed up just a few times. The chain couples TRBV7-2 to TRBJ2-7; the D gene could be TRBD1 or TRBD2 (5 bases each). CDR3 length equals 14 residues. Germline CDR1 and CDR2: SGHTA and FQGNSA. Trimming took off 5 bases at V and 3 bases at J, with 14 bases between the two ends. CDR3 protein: CASSTSGRYYEQYF. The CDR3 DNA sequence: TGTGCCAGCAGCACTTCGGGACGTTACTACGAGCAGTACTTC.

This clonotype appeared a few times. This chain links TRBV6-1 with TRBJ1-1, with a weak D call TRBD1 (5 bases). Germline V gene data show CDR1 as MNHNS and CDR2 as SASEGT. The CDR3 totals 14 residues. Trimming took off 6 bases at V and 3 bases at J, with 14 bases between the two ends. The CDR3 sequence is CASRGGVWDTEAFF. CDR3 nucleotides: TGTGCCAGCAGGGGGGGGGTTTGGGACACTGAAGCTTTCTTT.

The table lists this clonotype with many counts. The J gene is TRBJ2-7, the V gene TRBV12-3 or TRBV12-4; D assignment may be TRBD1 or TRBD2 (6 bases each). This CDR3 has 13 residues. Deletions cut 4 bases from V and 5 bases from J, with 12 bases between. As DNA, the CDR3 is TGTGCCAGCAGTTCCGGGGGCCTGGACGAGCAGTACTTC. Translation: CASSSGGLDEQYF.

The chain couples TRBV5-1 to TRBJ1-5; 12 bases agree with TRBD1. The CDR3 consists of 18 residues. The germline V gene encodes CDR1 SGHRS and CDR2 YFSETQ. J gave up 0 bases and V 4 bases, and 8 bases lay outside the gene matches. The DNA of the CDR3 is TGCGCCAGCAGCCCGGGCGGGACAGGGGGCTATAGCAATCAGCCCCAGCATTTT. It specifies CASSPGGTGGYSNQPQHF.

The CDR3 DNA sequence: TGTGCCAGCAGCGGCGCCGGGACAGTCAATTCACCCCTCCACTTT. Protein: CASSGAGTVNSPLHF. This sequence joins TRBV9 and TRBJ1-6, with TRBD1 identical over 7 bases. The germline gives CDR1 SGDLS, CDR2 YYNGEE. The CDR3 loop spans 15 amino acids. V lost 3 bases to trimming and J lost 7 bases; unmatched junction nucleotides: 7.

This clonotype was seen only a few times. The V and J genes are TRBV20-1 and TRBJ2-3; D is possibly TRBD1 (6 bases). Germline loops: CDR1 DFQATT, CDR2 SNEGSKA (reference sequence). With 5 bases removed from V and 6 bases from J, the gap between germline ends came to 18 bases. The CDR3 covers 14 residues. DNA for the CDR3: TGCAGTGCTTCGAACGCAGGGGCCTCTGATACGCAGTATTTT. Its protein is CSASNAGASDTQYF.

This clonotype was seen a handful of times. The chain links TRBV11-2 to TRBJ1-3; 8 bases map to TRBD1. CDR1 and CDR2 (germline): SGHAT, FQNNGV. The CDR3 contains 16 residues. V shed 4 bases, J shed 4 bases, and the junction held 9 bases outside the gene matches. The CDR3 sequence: CASSSDRGFAGNTIYF. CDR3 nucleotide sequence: TGTGCCAGCAGCTCTGACAGGGGATTCGCGGGAAACACCATATATTTT.

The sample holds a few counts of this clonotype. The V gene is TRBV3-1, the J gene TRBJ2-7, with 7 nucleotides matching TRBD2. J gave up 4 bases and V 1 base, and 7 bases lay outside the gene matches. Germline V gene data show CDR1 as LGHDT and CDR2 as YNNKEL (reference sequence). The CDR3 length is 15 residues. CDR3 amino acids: CASSQGPAGDYEQYF. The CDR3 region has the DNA TGTGCCAGCAGCCAAGGACCCGCGGGAGATTACGAGCAGTACTTC.

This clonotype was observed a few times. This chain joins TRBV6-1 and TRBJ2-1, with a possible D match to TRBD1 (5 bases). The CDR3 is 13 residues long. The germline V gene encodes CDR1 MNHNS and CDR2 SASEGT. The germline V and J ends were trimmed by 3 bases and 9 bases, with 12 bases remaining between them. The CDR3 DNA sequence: TGTGCCAGCAGTGATTGGGGTCAGGGTGAGCAGTTCTTC. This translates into CASSDWGQGEQFF.

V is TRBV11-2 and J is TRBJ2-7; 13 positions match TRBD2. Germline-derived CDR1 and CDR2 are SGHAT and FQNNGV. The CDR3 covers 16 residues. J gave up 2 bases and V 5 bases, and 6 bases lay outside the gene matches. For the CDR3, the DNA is TGTGCCAGCAGCCCCGGACTAGCGGGAGCCCCCTACGAGCAGTACTTC. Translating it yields CASSPGLAGAPYEQYF.

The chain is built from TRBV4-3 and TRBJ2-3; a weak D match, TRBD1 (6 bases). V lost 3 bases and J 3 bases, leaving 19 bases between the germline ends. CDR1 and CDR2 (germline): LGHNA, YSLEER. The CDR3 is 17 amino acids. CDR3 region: CASSHVLLQGKTDTQYF. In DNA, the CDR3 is TGCGCCAGCAGCCACGTTCTTCTACAGGGTAAAACAGATACGCAGTATTTT.

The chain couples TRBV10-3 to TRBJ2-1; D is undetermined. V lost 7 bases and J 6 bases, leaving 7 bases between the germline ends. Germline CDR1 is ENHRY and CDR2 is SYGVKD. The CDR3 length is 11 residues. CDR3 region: CAINSGNEQFF. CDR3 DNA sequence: TGTGCCATCAATAGTGGCAATGAGCAGTTCTTC.

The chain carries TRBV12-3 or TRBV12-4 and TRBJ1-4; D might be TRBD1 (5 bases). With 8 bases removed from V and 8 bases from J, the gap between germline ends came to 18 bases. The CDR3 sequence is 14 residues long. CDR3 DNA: TGTGCCAGCTGGGGGGGGGAGTCAGGCGAAAAACTGTTTTTT. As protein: CASWGGESGEKLFF.

CDR3 sequence reads: CASSLLAGSGEQYF. The CDR3 region has the DNA TGTGCCAGCAGCTTACTAGCGGGAAGCGGCGAGCAGTACTTC. The chain couples TRBV7-2 to TRBJ2-7; 9 bases map to TRBD2. Germline V gives CDR1 SGHTA, CDR2 FQGNSA. J was trimmed by 6 bases and V by 2 bases; bases with no gene match: 5. The length of the CDR3 is 14 residues.

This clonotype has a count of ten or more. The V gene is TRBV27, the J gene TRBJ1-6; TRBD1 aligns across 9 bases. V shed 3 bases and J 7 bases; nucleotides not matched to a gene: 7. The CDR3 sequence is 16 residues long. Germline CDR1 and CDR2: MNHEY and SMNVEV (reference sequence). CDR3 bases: TGTGCCAGCAGTTTTACCTTGGACAGGGGAAATTCACCCCTCCACTTT. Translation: CASSFTLDRGNSPLHF.

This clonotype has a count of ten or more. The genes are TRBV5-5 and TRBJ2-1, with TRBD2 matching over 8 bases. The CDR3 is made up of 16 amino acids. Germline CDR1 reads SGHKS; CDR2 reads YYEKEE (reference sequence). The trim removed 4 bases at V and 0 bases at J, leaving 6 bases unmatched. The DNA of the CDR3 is TGTGCCAGCAGCGGACACGGGAGGGTCTCCTACAATGAGCAGTTCTTC. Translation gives CASSGHGRVSYNEQFF.

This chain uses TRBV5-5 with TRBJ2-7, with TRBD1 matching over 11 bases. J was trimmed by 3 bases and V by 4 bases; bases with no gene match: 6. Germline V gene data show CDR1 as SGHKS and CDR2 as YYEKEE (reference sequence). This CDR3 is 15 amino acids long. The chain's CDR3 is CASSGGTGGVYEQYF. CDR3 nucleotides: TGTGCCAGCAGCGGGGGGACAGGGGGTGTCTACGAGCAGTACTTC. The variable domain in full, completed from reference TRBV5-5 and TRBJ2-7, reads DAGVTQSPTHLIKTRGQQVTLRCSPISGHKSVSWYQQVLGQGPQFIFQYYEKEERGRGNFPDRFSARQFPNYSSELNVNALLLGDSALYLCASSGGTGGVYEQYFGPGTRLTVT.

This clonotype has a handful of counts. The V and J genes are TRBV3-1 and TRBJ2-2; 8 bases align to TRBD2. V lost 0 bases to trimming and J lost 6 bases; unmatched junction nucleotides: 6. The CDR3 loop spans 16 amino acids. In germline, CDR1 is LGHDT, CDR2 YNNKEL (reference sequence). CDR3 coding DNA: TGTGCCAGCAGCCAAGAGGGACTAGTAATTGCCGGGGAGCTGTTTTTT. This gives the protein CASSQEGLVIAGELFF. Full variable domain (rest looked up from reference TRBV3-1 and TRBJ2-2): DTAVSQTPKYLVTQMGNDKSIKCEQNLGHDTMYWYKQDSKKFLKIMFSYNNKELIINETVPNRFSPKSPDKAHLNLHINSLELGDSAVYFCASSQEGLVIAGELFFGEGSRLTVL.

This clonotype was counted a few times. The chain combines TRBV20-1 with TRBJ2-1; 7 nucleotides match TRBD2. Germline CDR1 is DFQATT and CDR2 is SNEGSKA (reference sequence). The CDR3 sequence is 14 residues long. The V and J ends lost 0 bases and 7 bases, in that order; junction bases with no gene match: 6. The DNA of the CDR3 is TGCAGTGCTAGAGATCAAAGGACTAGGAATGAGCAGTTCTTC. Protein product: CSARDQRTRNEQFF.

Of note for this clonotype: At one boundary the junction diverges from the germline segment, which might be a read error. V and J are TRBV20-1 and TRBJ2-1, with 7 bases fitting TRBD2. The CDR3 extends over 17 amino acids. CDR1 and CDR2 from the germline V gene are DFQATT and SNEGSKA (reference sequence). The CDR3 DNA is TGCAGTGCCAGAGGGGCGGCTAGCGGAAGCTCCTACAATGAGCAGTTCTTC. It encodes CSARGAASGSSYNEQFF.

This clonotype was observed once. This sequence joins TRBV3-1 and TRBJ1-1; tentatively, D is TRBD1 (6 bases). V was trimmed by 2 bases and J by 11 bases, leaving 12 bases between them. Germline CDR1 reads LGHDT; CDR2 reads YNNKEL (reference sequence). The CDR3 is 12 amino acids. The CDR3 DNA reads TGTGCCAGCAGCCAATGGCAGGGGCCGGCTTTCTTT. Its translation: CASSQWQGPAFF.

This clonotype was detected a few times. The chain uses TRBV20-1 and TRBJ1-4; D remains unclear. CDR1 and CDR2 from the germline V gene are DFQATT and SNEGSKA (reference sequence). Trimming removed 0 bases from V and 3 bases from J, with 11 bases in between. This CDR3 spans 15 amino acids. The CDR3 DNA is TGCAGTGCTAGAGATAGGCGGGAATCTAATGAAAAACTGTTTTTT. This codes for CSARDRRESNEKLFF.